The clone carrying this T cell receptor beta chain has only one observation. This sample is drawn from a study of CD8 T cells in Susac syndrome. Reverse transcription of roughly 0.5 to 1 ug RNA was performed with random hexamers. In TCRdb, the immunoSEQ multiplex PCR reads were re-called with MiXCR into one record per CDR3 protein. The sample lists approximately 120,000 distinct CDR3 sequences, around 95% occurring once. The clonotype was recovered from a human donor in good health. The sample comprised CD4+ T cells from PBMCs.

The CDR3 is CASSPPEQAKNIQYF. The CDR3 DNA reads as TGTGCCAGCAGCCCCCCCGAACAAGCCAAAAACATTCAGTACTTC. The chain couples TRBV5-4 to TRBJ2-4; no definite D call. Between the trimmed V and J ends, which lost 4 bases and 0 bases, there was a span of 11 bases. The CDR3 sequence is 15 residues long. The germline gives CDR1 SGHNT, CDR2 YYREEE (reference sequence).